Each of the 10 T cell receptor beta chains below was sequenced from the same sample in a study of cytomegalovirus exposure and HLA in healthy donors. The study ran its PCR with 60 Vbeta and 13 Jbeta primers. Some clones are missing from TCRdb's copy, which holds only in-frame ones; the method was immunoSEQ multiplex PCR. The top ten clones hold 1.5% to 2% of a sample with about 190,000 clones, roughly 74% of them seen once. Material for sequencing was PBMCs. These receptors were taken from a young woman in good health and CMV-seronegative.

The CDR3 nucleotides read TGTGCCAGCAGCCAGACAGAGTTAAACACTGAAGCTTTCTTT. Its protein is CASSQTELNTEAFF. The V gene is TRBV7-9, the J gene TRBJ1-1; D possibly corresponds to TRBD1 (5 bases). The CDR3 is 14 amino acids. The V and J ends lost 5 bases and 2 bases respectively, with 12 bases between them. Germline CDR1 reads SEHNR; CDR2 reads FQNEAQ (reference sequence).

This chain connects TRBV7-9 to TRBJ1-6; weak D call: TRBD1 (5 bases). The CDR3 runs 14 residues. Germline CDR1 reads SEHNR; CDR2 reads FQNEAQ (reference sequence). Deletions cut 8 bases from V and 0 bases from J, with 8 bases between. The DNA for the CDR3 is TGTGCCAGCGGGGCAGACTCCTATAATTCACCCCTCCACTTT. Its protein product is CASGADSYNSPLHF.

The rearrangement uses TRBV2 and TRBJ2-7, with TRBD1 matching over 8 bases. CDR1 SNHLY and CDR2 FYNNEI come from the germline V gene. The CDR3 totals 15 residues. With V trimmed by 5 bases and J by 2 bases, 8 bases remained unmatched. The CDR3 region has the DNA TGTGCCAGCAGTTCGACAGGGGAAGGGACCTACGAGCAGTACTTC. Protein: CASSSTGEGTYEQYF. The complete variable domain, with remaining parts taken from reference TRBV2 and TRBJ2-7, reads EPEVTQTPSHQVTQMGQEVILRCVPISNHLYFYWYRQILGQKVEFLVSFYNNEISEKSEIFDDQFSVERPDGSNFTLKIRSTKLEDSAMYFCASSSTGEGTYEQYFGPGTRLTVT.

This clone was observed a few times. The chain has TRBV9 and TRBJ2-1; TRBD2 agrees at 15 bases. The V and J ends lost 3 bases and 1 base, in that order; junction bases with no gene match: 5. Germline assignment: CDR1 SGDLS and CDR2 YYNGEE. The CDR3 spans 18 residues. CDR3 residues: CASSDGTSGGTSYNEQFF. The CDR3 DNA is TGTGCCAGCAGCGACGGGACTAGCGGGGGGACGTCCTACAATGAGCAGTTCTTC. Drawing the rest from reference TRBV9 and TRBJ2-1, the complete variable domain is DSGVTQTPKHLITATGQRVTLRCSPRSGDLSVYWYQQSLDQGLQFLIQYYNGEERAKGNILERFSAQQFPDLHSELNLSSLELGDSALYFCASSDGTSGGTSYNEQFFGPGTRLTVL.

The rearrangement joins TRBV27 to TRBJ2-1; weak D call: TRBD2 (5 bases). Trimming took 5 bases from V and 2 from J, leaving 13 bases between them. From germline, CDR1 is MNHEY and CDR2 SMNVEV (reference sequence). The CDR3 runs to 15 residues. In nucleotides, the CDR3 is TGTGCCAGCAGTCCCGGGGAAACCGCCTACAATGAGCAGTTCTTC. Residues: CASSPGETAYNEQFF.

This clone has a handful of counts. V is TRBV4-3 and J is TRBJ2-2; possible D gene TRBD2, 6 bases. Germline V gene sequence: CDR1 LGHNA, CDR2 YSLEER. CDR3 length: 18 amino acids. V was cut by 0 bases and J by 1 base, with 15 bases left in between. The CDR3 DNA reads TGCGCCAGCAGCCAAGATCCCGGTGGGGGGAAGAACACCGGGGAGCTGTTTTTT. Protein: CASSQDPGGGKNTGELFF.

The table lists this clone with a count of one. The chain carries TRBV15 and TRBJ1-5; 8 nucleotides align to TRBD1. The CDR3 is 16 amino acids. Germline CDR1 is LNHNV and CDR2 is YYDKDF (reference sequence). V was pared by 5 bases and J by 2 bases, with 8 bases of the junction left unmatched. CDR3 in DNA: TGTGCCACCAGCCGAAAAACGACAGGGGGCAATCAGCCCCAGCATTTT. Translated: CATSRKTTGGNQPQHF.

The V and J genes are TRBV11-2 and TRBJ1-2; no firm D call. Germline CDR1 SGHAT, CDR2 FQNNGV. The CDR3 runs to 14 residues. V was pared by 3 bases and J by 4 bases, with 12 bases between. The CDR3 protein is CASSFNPSGYGYTF. For the CDR3, the DNA is TGTGCCAGCAGCTTTAATCCGAGCGGCTATGGCTACACCTTC.

This clone was observed a handful of times. V and J are TRBV7-3 and TRBJ2-1; 8 positions agree with TRBD1. CDR3 length: 15 amino acids. Per the germline V gene, CDR1 is SGHTA and CDR2 is FQGTGA. The V segment lost 5 bases and the J segment 3 bases; nucleotides outside the gene matches: 6. The CDR3 DNA follows: TGTGCCAGCAGCCCGGACAGGGCTATCTACAATGAGCAGTTCTTC. Protein sequence: CASSPDRAIYNEQFF.

Details on this clone: A read error may produce the germline difference seen at one junction end. The chain joins TRBV2 to TRBJ2-5; the match to TRBD1 covers 11 bases. This CDR3 has 13 amino acids. Germline assignment: CDR1 SNHLY and CDR2 FYNNEI. The CDR3 DNA reads TGTGCCAGCAGTGAATTTCGGGGGACAGGGGGGGACTTC. It specifies CASSEFRGTGGDF.